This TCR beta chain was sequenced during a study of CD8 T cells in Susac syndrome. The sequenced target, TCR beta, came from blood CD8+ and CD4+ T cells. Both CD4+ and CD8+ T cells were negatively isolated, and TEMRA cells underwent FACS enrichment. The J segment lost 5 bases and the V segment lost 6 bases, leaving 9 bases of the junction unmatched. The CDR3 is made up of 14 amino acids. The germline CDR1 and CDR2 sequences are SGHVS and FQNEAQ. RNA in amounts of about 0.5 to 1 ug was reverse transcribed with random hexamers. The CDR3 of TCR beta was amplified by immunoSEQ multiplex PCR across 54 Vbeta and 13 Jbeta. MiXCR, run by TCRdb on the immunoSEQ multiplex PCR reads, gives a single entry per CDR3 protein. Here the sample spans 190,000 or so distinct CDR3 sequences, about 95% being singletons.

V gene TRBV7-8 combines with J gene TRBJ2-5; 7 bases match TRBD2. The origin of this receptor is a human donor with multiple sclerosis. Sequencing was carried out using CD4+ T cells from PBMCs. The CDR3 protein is CASRGGRFLETQYF. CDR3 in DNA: TGTGCCAGCAGGGGAGGGCGCTTTCTTGAGACCCAGTACTTC.